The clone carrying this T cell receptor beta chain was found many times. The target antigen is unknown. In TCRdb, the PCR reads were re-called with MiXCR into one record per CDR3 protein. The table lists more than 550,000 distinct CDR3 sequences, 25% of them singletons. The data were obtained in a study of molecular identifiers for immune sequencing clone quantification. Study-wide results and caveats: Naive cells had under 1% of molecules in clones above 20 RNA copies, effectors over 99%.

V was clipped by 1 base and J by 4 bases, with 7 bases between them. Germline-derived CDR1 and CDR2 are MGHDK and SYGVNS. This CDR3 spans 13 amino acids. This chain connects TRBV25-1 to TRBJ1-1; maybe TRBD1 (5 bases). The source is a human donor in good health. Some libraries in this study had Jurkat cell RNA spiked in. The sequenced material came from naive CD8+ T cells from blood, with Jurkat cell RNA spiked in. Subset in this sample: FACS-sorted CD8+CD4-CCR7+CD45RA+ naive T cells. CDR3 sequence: CASSESGSTEAFF. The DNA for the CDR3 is TGTGCCAGCAGTGAATCAGGGAGCACTGAAGCTTTCTTT. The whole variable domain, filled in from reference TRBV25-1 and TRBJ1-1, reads EADIYQTPRYLVIGTGKKITLECSQTMGHDKMYWYQQDPGMELHLIHYSYGVNSTEKGDLSSESTVSRIRTEHFPLTLESARPSHTSQYLCASSESGSTEAFFGQGTRLTVV.